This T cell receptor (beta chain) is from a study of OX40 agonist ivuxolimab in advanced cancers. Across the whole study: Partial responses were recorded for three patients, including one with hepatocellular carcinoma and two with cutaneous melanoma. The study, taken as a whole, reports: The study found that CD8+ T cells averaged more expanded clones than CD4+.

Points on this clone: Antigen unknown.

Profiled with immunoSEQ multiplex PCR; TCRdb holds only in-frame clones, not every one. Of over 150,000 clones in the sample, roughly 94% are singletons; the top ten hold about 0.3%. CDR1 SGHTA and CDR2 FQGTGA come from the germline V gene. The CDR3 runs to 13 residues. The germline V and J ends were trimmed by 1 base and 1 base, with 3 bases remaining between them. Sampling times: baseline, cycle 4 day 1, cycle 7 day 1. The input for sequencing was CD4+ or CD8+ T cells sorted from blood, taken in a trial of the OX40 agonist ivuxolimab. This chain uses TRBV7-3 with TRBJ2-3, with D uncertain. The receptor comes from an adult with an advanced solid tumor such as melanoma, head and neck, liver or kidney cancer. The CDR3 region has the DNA TGTGCCAGCAGCTTAATGGGCACAGATACGCAGTATTTT. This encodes CASSLMGTDTQYF. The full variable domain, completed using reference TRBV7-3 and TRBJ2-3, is GAGVSQTPSNKVTEKGKYVELRCDPISGHTALYWYRQSLGQGPEFLIYFQGTGAADDSGLPNDRFFAVRPEGSVSTLKIQRTERGDSAVYLCASSLMGTDTQYFGPGTRLTVL.